This T cell receptor beta chain is drawn from a study of post-analysis software for immune sequencing data. Study as a whole: There were relapsing-remitting, secondary progressive and progressive-relapsing multiple sclerosis among the disease courses included. Broader study findings: Four to six TRBV segments (TRBV5-6, TRBV5-1 and TRBV20-1 among them) occurred more frequently in patients than in controls. Versus controls, multiple sclerosis patients showed significantly lower diversity (normalized Chao1). Under the F measure, samples that were prepared in one batch clustered strongly together.

For this clonotype: What it binds is not known. Germline and junction disagree at one end, which may indicate a read error.

The CDR3 length is 12 residues. Germline values: CDR1 MNHEY, CDR2 SVGAGI. The TCR beta cDNA libraries carried unique molecular identifiers. TCRdb fed the PCR reads into MiXCR, producing one record per CDR3 protein. The repertoire includes about 570,000 distinct CDR3 sequences, less than 40% of them detected once, and approximately 6% sits in the top ten. This sequence joins TRBV6-5 and TRBJ2-6; no definite D call. Sequenced sample: blood. This receptor was identified in a girl under 18 with multiple sclerosis. As DNA, the CDR3 is TGTGCCAGCAGTTACGATTCCAGCGTCCGGACTTTC. Its protein is CASSYDSSVRTF.